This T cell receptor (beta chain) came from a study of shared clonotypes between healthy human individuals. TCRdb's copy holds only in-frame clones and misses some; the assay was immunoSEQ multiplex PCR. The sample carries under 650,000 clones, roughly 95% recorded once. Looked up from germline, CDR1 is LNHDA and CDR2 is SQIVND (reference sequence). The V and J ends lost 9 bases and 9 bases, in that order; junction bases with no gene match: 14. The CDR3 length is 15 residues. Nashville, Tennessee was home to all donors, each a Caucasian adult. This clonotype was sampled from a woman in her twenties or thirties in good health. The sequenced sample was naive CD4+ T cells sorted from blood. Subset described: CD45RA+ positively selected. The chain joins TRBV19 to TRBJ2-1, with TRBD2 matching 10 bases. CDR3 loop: CASERSGRGTGEQFF. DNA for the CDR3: TGTGCCAGCGAACGGAGCGGGAGGGGTACGGGTGAGCAGTTCTTC.